These 2 T cell receptor beta chains share one sample of origin, sequenced in a study of monozygotic twins with cystic fibrosis (dated by TCRdb to the early 2020s). Libraries were made using the immunoSEQ multiplex PCR assay. The immuneACCESS repertoire file appears here via TCRdb, limited to in-frame rearrangements. These files lack a portion of the clones; in checked studies, under half of the deficit traces to unresolved V genes, and the cause of the others is not known. The sample table holds thousands of clones, of which 95% to 97% were seen once. The ten largest clones represent under 3.5% of the sample. The sequencing sample was made of blood. The receptors were sampled from a boy between 2 and 15 years old with cystic fibrosis.

The chain's CDR3 is CAIEDRGNEQYV. DNA of the CDR3: TGTGCCATCGAGGACAGGGGAAACGAGCAGTACGTC. The chain couples TRBV6-1 to TRBJ2-7; 9 positions match TRBD1. The CDR3 runs to 12 residues. J was trimmed by 5 bases and V by 10 bases; bases with no gene match: 6. Per the germline V gene, CDR1 is MNHNS and CDR2 is SASEGT.

This chain links TRBV10-3 with TRBJ2-5, with a tentative D call TRBD2 (6 bases). V lost 11 bases, J lost 3 bases, and 13 bases lay in between. The germline V gene encodes CDR1 ENHRY and CDR2 SYGVKD. The CDR3 runs 12 residues. CDR3 region: CAVMGGEETQYF. The CDR3, as DNA: TGTGCCGTCATGGGGGGAGAAGAGACCCAGTACTTC.